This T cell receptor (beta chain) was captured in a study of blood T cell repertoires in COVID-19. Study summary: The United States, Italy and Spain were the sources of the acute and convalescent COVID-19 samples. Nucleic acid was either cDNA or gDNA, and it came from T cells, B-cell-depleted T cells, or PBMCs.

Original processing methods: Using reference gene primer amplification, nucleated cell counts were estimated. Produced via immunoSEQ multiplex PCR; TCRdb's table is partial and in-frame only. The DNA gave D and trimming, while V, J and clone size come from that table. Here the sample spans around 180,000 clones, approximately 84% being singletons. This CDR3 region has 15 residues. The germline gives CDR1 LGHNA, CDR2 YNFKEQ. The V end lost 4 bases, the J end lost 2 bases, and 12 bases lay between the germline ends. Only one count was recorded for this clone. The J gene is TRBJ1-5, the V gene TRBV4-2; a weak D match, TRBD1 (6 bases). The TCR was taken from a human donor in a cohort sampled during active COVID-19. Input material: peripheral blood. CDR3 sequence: CASSPWTARNQPQHF. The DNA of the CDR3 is TGTGCCAGCAGCCCGTGGACAGCCCGCAATCAGCCCCAGCATTTT.